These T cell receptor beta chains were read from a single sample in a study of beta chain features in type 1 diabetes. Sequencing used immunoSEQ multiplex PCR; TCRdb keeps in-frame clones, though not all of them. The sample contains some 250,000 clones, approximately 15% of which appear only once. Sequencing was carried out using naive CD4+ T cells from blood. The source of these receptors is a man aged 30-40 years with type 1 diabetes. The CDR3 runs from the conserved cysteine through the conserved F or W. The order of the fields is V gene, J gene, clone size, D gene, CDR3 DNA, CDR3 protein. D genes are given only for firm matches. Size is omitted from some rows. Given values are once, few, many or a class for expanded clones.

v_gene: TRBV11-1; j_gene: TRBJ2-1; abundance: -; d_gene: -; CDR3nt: TGTGCCAGCAGCTTTGGTCAGGGCGGTGAGCAGTTCTTC; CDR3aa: CASSFGQGGEQFF
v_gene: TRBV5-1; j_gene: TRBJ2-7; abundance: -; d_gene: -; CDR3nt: TGCGCCAGCAGCTTGACGGTCAGGGGTTCCCAGAGCTACGAGCAGTACTTC; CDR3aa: CASSLTVRGSQSYEQYF
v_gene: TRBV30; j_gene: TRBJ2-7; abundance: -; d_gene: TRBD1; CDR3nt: TGTGCCTGGACCAGGGGGAAGGACGAGCAGTACTTC; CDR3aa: CAWTRGKDEQYF
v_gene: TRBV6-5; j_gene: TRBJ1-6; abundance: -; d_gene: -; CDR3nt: TGTGCCAGCACCCAAGGGACAAAAGATAATTCACCCCTCCACTTT; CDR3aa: CASTQGTKDNSPLHF
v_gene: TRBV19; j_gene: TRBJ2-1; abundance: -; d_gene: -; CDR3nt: TGTGCCAGTAGGTCGGAGCCTTACAATGAGCAGTTCTTC; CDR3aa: CASRSEPYNEQFF
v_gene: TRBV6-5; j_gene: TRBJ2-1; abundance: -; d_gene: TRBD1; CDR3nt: TGTGCCAGCAGTTTAGACAGGGGGCAGAGCAATGAGCAGTTCTTC; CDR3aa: CASSLDRGQSNEQFF
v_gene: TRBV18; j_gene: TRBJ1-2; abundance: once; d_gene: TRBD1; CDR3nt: TGTGCCAGCTCGCGTTTGGGACAGGCCTCTTTAGGATATGGCTACACCTTC; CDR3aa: CASSRLGQASLGYGYTF
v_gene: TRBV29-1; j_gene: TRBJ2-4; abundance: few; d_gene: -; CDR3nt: TGCAGCGTGGCCAGCGGGACTACCAGGGGCAAAAACATTCAGTACTTC; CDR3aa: CSVASGTTRGKNIQYF
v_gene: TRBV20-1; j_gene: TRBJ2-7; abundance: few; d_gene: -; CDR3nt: TGCAGTGCTAGGGGTCAGGGGGAGCAGTACTTC; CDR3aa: CSARGQGEQYF
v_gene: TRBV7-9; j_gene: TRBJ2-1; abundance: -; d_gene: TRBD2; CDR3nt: TGTGCCAGCAGCCCTGGGGGGGGGAGAGACAATGAGCAGTTCTTC; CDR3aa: CASSPGGGRDNEQFF
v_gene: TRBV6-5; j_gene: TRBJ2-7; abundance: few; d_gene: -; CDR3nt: TGTGCCAGCAGTTACGGCACGGCTTTATCAGAGGACGAGCAGTACTTC; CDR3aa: CASSYGTALSEDEQYF
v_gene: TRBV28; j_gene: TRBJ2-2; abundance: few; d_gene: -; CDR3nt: TGTGCCAGCAGTTTATTAATACAGGACGGCACCGGGGAGCTGTTTTTT; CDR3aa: CASSLLIQDGTGELFF
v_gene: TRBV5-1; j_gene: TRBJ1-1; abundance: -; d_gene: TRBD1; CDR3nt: TGCGCCAGCAGCTTAAGTACAGGGGTCATGAACACTGAAGCTTTCTTT; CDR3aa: CASSLSTGVMNTEAFF
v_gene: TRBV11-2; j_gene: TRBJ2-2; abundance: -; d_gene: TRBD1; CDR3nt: TGTGCCAGCAGCTTGGGACAGGTCTACGGGGAGCTGTTTTTT; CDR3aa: CASSLGQVYGELFF
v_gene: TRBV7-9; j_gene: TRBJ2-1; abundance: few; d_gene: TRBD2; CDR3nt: TGTGCCAGCAGCTTCACTAGCGGGGGATACAATGAGCAGTTCTTC; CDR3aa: CASSFTSGGYNEQFF
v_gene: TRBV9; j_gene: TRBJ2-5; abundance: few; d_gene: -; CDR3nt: TGTGCCAGCAGCGTAGATGGCTTGTGGGAGACCCAGTACTTC; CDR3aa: CASSVDGLWETQYF
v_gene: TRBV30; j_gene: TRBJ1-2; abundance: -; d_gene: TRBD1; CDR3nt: TGTGCCTGGAGTGTACAAGGGGGCGAGATCTATGGCTACACCTTC; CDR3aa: CAWSVQGGEIYGYTF
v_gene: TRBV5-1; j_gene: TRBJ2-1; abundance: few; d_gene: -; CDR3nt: TGCGCCAGCAGGCTAAGCTCCTACAATGAGCAGTTCTTC; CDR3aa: CASRLSSYNEQFF
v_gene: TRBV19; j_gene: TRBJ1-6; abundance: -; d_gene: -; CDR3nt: TGTGCCAGTAGAACCCAGGGGTCACCCCTCCACTTT; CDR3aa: CASRTQGSPLHF
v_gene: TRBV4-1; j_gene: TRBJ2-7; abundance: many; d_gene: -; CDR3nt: TGCGCCAGCAGCCAACAACCCACCGGGTCCTACGAGCAGTACTTC; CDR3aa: CASSQQPTGSYEQYF
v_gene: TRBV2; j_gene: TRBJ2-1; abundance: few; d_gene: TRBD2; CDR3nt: TGTGCCAGCAGTTCCGCGGGACTAGGCGATGAGCAGTTCTTC; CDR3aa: CASSSAGLGDEQFF
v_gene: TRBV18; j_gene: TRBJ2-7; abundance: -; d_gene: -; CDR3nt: TGTGCCAGCTCCAGGGGGGTGCGGACCTACGAGCAGTACTTC; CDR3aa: CASSRGVRTYEQYF